The sequence of this TCR beta chain was determined in a study of Graves' ophthalmopathy and Graves' hyperthyroidism. Transcripts of RNA were the source for amplifying TCR beta CDR3 regions. Second-round multiplex PCR came after a first-round RT-PCR that employed HTBI primers. Using its own MiXCR run on the multiplex PCR reads, TCRdb lists one record per CDR3 protein. The sample contains 300,000 or so distinct CDR3 sequences, 15% to 20% of which appear only once. CDR3 length equals 15 residues. In germline, CDR1 is LNHDA, CDR2 SQIVND (reference sequence). With 1 base removed from V and 5 bases from J, the gap between germline ends came to 14 bases. This clonotype was seen many times.

The gene calls are TRBV19 and TRBJ1-1; no clear D. Sequencing used peripheral blood. The TCR originated in an adult man with Graves' ophthalmopathy. The CDR3, as DNA: TGTGCCAGTAGTATAGGAGAACCTGCGGGGACTGAAGCTTTCTTT. It encodes CASSIGEPAGTEAFF.